This T cell receptor beta chain was profiled in a study of cytomegalovirus exposure and HLA in healthy donors. Findings and caveats of the study: Among immune exposure information, only CMV serostatus was available.

Note on this clone: Antigen: not known.

The CDR3 sequence is 11 residues long. Germline V gene data show CDR1 as SGHTA and CDR2 as FQGNSA. The PCR contained 60 Vbeta and 13 Jbeta primers. Libraries were prepared by immunoSEQ multiplex PCR; TCRdb keeps only in-frame clonotypes and omits some of them. The data show about 160,000 clones, with 55% to 80% seen just once and 5.5% to 9% held by the top ten. The sequenced sample was PBMCs. V is TRBV7-2 and J is TRBJ2-5; D gene ambiguous. The end of the DNA fits TRBJ2-7 better, so the J call may be wrong. This clonotype was sampled from a woman aged 60-75 years in good health and CMV-seropositive. CDR3 in amino acids: CASSLSYEQYF. In DNA form, the CDR3 reads TGTGCCAGCAGCTTAAGTTACGAGCAGTACTTC.